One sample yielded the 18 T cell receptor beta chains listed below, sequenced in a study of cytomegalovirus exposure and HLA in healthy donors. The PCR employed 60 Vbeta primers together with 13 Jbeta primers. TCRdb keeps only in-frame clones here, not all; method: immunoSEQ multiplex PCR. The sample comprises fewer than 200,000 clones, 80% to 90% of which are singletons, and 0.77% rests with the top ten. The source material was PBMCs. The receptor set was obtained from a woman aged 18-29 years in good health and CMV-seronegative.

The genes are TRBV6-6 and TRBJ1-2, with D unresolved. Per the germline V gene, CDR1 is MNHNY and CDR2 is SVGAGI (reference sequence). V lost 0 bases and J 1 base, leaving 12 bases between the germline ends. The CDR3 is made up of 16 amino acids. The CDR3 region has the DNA TGTGCCAGCAGTTACTCGGTGGCCACCCTTAACTATGGCTACACCTTC. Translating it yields CASSYSVATLNYGYTF.

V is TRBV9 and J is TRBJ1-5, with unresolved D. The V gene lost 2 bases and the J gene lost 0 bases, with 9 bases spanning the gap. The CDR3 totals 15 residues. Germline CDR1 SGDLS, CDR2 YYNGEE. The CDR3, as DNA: TGTGCCAGCAGCGTTACAGCCTATAGCAATCAGCCCCAGCATTTT. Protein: CASSVTAYSNQPQHF.

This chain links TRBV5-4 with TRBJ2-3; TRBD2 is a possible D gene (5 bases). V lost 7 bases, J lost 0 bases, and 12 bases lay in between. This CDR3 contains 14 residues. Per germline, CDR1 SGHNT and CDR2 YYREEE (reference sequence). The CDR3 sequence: CASAGGISTDTQYF. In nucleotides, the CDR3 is TGTGCCAGCGCAGGAGGCATAAGCACAGATACGCAGTATTTT. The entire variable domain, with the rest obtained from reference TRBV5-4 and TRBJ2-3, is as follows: ETGVTQSPTHLIKTRGQQVTLRCSSQSGHNTVSWYQQALGQGPQFIFQYYREEENGRGNFPPRFSGLQFPNYSSELNVNALELDDSALYLCASAGGISTDTQYFGPGTRLTVL.

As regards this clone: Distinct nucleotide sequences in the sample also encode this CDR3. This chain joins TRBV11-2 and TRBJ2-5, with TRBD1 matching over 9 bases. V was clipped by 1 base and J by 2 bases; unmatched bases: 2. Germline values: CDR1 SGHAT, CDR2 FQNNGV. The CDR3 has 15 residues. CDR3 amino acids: CASSLGDRDQETQYF. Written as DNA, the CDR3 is TGTGCCAGCAGCTTAGGGGACAGGGATCAAGAGACCCAGTACTTC.

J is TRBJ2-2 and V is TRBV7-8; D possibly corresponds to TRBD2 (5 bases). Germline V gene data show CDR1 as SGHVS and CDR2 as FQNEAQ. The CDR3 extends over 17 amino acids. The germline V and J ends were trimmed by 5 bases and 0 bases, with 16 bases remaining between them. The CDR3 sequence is CASSTEVRIANTGELFF. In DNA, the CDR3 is TGTGCCAGCAGCACGGAGGTCAGGATCGCGAACACCGGGGAGCTGTTTTTT.

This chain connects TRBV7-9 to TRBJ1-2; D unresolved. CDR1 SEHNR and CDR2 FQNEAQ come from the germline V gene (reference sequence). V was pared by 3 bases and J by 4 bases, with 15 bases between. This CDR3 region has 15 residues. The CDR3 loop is CASSFRGARAYGYTF. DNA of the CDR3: TGTGCCAGCAGCTTTCGGGGTGCGAGAGCCTATGGCTACACCTTC.

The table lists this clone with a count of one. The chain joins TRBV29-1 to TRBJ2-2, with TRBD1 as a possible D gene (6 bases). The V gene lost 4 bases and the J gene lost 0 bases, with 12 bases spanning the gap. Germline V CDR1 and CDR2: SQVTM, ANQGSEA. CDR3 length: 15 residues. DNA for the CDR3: TGCAGCGTTGGGACAGATCCTACGAACACCGGGGAGCTGTTTTTT. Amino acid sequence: CSVGTDPTNTGELFF.

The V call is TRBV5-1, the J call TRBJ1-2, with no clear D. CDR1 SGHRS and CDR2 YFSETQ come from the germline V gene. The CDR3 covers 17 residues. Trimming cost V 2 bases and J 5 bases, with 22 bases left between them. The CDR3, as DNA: TGCGCCAGCAGCTTTTTCTTCGCAGTGGTCGGGAGGTATGGCTACACCTTC. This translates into CASSFFFAVVGRYGYTF. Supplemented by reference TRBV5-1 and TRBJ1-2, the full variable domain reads KAGVTQTPRYLIKTRGQQVTLSCSPISGHRSVSWYQQTPGQGLQFLFEYFSETQRNKGNFPGRFSGRQFSNSRSEMNVSTLELGDSALYLCASSFFFAVVGRYGYTFGSGTRLTVV.

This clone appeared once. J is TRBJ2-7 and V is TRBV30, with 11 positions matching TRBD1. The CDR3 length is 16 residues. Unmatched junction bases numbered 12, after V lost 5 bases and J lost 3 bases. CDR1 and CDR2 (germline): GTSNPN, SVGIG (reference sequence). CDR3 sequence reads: CAWLGSGQGVLYEQYF. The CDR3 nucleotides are TGTGCCTGGCTTGGGTCGGGACAGGGGGTCCTCTACGAGCAGTACTTC.

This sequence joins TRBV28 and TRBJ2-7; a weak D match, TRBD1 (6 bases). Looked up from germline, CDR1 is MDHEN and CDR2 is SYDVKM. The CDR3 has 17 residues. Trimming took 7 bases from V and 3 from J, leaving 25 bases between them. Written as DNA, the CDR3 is TGTGCCAGCATGCCAAGGGGATCTACAGGGTTTGTCTACGAGCAGTACTTC. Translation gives CASMPRGSTGFVYEQYF.

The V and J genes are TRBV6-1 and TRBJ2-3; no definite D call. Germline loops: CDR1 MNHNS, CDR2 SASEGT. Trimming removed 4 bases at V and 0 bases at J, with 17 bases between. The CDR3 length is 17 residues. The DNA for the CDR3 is TGTGCCAGCAGTGGGTTCTTAAAGCCCTCTAGCACAGATACGCAGTATTTT. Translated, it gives CASSGFLKPSSTDTQYF.

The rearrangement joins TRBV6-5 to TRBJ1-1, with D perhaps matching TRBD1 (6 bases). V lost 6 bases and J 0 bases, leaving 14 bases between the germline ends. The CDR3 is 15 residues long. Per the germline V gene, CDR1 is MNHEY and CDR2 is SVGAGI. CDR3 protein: CASRARQAMNTEAFF. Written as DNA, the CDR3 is TGTGCCAGCAGAGCAAGACAGGCGATGAACACTGAAGCTTTCTTT.

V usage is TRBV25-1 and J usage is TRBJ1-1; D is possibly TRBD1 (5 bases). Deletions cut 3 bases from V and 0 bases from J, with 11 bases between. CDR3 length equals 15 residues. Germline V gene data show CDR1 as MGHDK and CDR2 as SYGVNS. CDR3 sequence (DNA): TGTGCCAGCAGTGACAGCCTAGGGGTGAACACTGAAGCTTTCTTT. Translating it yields CASSDSLGVNTEAFF.

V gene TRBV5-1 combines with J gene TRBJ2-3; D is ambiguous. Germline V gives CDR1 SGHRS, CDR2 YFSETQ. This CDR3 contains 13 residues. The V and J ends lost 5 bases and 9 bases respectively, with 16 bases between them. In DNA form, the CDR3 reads TGCGCCAGCAGAGCGCAAGTTGTCCCAACGCAGTATTTT. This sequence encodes CASRAQVVPTQYF.

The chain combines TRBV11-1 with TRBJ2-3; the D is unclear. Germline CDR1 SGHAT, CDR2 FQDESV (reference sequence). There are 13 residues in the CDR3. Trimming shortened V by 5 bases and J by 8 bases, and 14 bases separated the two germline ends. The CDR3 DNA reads TGTGCCAGCAGCATAAGAGGCGTGGGTACGCAGTATTTT. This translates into CASSIRGVGTQYF.

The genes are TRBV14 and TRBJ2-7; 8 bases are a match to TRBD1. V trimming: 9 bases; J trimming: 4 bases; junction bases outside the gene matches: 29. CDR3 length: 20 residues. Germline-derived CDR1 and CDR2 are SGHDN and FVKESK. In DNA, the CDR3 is TGTGCCAGTCGGCCAGGGGGCAAGCCGCTCCAATTTTCCTGTCCTTACGAGCAGTACTTC. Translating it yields CASRPGGKPLQFSCPYEQYF.

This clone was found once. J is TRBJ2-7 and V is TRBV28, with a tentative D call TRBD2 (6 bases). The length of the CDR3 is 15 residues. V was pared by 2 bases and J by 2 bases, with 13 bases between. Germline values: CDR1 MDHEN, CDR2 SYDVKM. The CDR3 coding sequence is TGTGCCAGCAGTTTACTTGGGACTGGCGCCTACGAGCAGTACTTC. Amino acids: CASSLLGTGAYEQYF.

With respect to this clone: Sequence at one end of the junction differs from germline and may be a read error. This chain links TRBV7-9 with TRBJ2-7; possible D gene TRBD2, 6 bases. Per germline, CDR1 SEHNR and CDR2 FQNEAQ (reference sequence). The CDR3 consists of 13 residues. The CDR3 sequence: CSSSFAGTYEQYF. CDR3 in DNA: TGTTCCAGCAGCTTTGCGGGAACCTACGAGCAGTACTTC.